The 30 T cell receptor beta chains reported below all come from one sample, sequenced in a study of T cell changes during pregnancy in multiple sclerosis. The assay was immunoSEQ multiplex PCR, and TCRdb's table has in-frame clones only and misses some. Of 30,000 to 45,000 clones listed, around 92% are singletons. The specimen comprised CD4+ T cells from peripheral blood mononuclear cells, sampled in the third trimester of pregnancy. These receptors came from a female donor in good health, enrolled as a control in a pregnancy study.

This rearrangement joins TRBV30 to TRBJ1-1; weak D call: TRBD1 (6 bases). The germline V and J ends were trimmed by 1 base and 11 bases, with 20 bases remaining between them. There are 14 residues in the CDR3. Germline CDR1 and CDR2: GTSNPN and SVGIG (reference sequence). The CDR3 loop reads CAWSANIAGVRAFF. The CDR3 coding sequence is TGTGCCTGGAGTGCCAACATTGCAGGGGTAAGGGCTTTCTTT.

This clone was seen a single time. The chain employs TRBV5-6 and TRBJ1-5; TRBD1 matches at 7 bases. Germline V lookup: CDR1 SGHDT, CDR2 YYEEEE. V was clipped by 0 bases and J by 4 bases; unmatched bases: 4. This CDR3 comprises 15 residues. The CDR3 DNA reads TGTGCCAGCAGCTTGGCCGGGACAGTGAATCAGCCCCAGCATTTT. It encodes CASSLAGTVNQPQHF.

V and J are TRBV19 and TRBJ1-6; D gene ambiguous. Per the germline V gene, CDR1 is LNHDA and CDR2 is SQIVND (reference sequence). The CDR3 has 13 amino acids. V gave up 6 bases and J gave up 7 bases, with 10 bases separating them. CDR3 sequence (DNA): TGTGCCAGTAGAACTACCCCAAATTCACCCCTCCACTTT. It specifies CASRTTPNSPLHF.

In its sample, this clone was seen a few times. The chain combines TRBV19 with TRBJ1-2; the D gene is possibly TRBD1 (5 bases). Trimming left V 10 bases short and J 3 bases short, with 15 bases between. Germline lookup yields CDR1 LNHDA and CDR2 SQIVND (reference sequence). The CDR3 length is 13 residues. CDR3: CATRFRVDYGYTF. The CDR3, as DNA: TGTGCCACGCGATTCAGGGTAGACTATGGCTACACCTTC.

This clone was recorded once. One end of the junction does not line up with germline, which may come from a read error. This chain links TRBV7-7 with TRBJ2-7, with a tentative D call TRBD1 (5 bases). The V gene's germline CDR1 is SSHAT and CDR2 FNYEAQ (reference sequence). This CDR3 region has 14 residues. CDR3 in DNA: TGTGCTAGCAGCTTAGATCTGGGGCAGAACGAGCAGTACTTC. Translation gives CASSLDLGQNEQYF.

The chain recombines TRBV7-2 with TRBJ2-7; TRBD1 matches at 7 bases. J lost 6 bases, V lost 3 bases, and 8 bases had no gene match. The length of the CDR3 is 14 residues. Germline V gene sequence: CDR1 SGHTA, CDR2 FQGNSA. CDR3 in amino acids: CASSFRDRRGEQYF. CDR3 bases: TGTGCCAGCAGCTTCCGGGACAGAAGGGGCGAGCAGTACTTC.

The chain recombines TRBV5-4 with TRBJ1-5; 7 bases are shared with TRBD1. V dropped 5 bases and J dropped 5; count of bases not matched to a gene: 4. The CDR3 consists of 13 residues. The germline V gene encodes CDR1 SGHNT and CDR2 YYREEE (reference sequence). CDR3 bases: TGTGCCAGCAGTTACGACAGGGATCAGCCCCAGCATTTT. Its translation is CASSYDRDQPQHF.

CDR3 coding DNA: TGTGCCAGCAGTCCAGGGCAGGGGAATGAAAAACTGTTTTTT. Encoded protein: CASSPGQGNEKLFF. The chain carries TRBV6-6 and TRBJ1-4, with D tentatively TRBD1 (6 bases). The germline CDR1 and CDR2 sequences are MNHNY and SVGAGI (reference sequence). V lost 5 bases and J lost 5, with 12 bases in between. The CDR3 length is 14 residues.

V is TRBV6-4 and J is TRBJ2-3; the match to TRBD2 covers 9 bases. Trimming cost V 8 bases and J 2 bases; bases outside gene matches: 8. The CDR3 totals 15 residues. CDR1 is MRHNA and CDR2 is SNTAGT in the germline V gene. The CDR3 here is CASAPAGGPTDTQYF. In nucleotides, the CDR3 is TGTGCCAGCGCGCCAGCGGGGGGTCCCACAGATACGCAGTATTTT.

This chain links TRBV5-1 with TRBJ2-2; TRBD1 matches 9 bases. V gave up 1 base and J gave up 5 bases; unmatched junction bases: 12. Germline V gene lookup returns CDR1 SGHRS and CDR2 YFSETQ. The CDR3 consists of 18 residues. The CDR3 reads CASSLKPGQGTATGELFF. In nucleotides, the CDR3 is TGCGCCAGCAGCTTGAAACCCGGACAGGGGACGGCGACCGGGGAGCTGTTTTTT.

CDR3 in DNA: TGTGCCTCCGGGGACGAGCAGTACTTC. Encoded protein: CASGDEQYF. The gene calls are TRBV7-2 and TRBJ2-7; a possible D gene is TRBD2 (5 bases). Trimming stripped 11 bases from V and 5 bases from J, with 7 bases between. Germline loops: CDR1 SGHTA, CDR2 FQGNSA. This CDR3 spans 9 amino acids.

The chain joins TRBV4-3 to TRBJ2-6, with 8 bases aligning to TRBD1. This CDR3 contains 19 residues. V lost 4 bases and J lost 0; bases outside the gene matches: 11. The germline gives CDR1 LGHNA, CDR2 YSLEER. The CDR3 sequence: CASSPYLGTGYSGANVLTF. As DNA, the CDR3 is TGCGCCAGCAGCCCCTATCTGGGGACAGGTTACTCTGGGGCCAACGTCCTGACTTTC.

V is TRBV28 and J is TRBJ1-3; 9 positions agree with TRBD1. The J segment lost 0 bases and the V segment lost 6 bases, leaving 9 bases of the junction unmatched. Looked up from germline, CDR1 is MDHEN and CDR2 is SYDVKM. The CDR3 length is 17 residues. CDR3 protein: CASRFSDRGDSGNTIYF. DNA for the CDR3: TGTGCCAGCAGATTCTCGGACAGGGGAGACTCTGGAAACACCATATATTTT.

The J gene is TRBJ2-3, the V gene TRBV4-3, with D unclear. Germline V lookup: CDR1 LGHNA, CDR2 YSLEER. Trimming took 0 bases from V and 5 from J, leaving 12 bases between them. The CDR3 runs to 15 residues. The CDR3 sequence: CASSQDVMSKDTQYF. DNA for the CDR3: TGCGCCAGCAGCCAAGATGTAATGTCTAAAGATACGCAGTATTTT.

This chain connects TRBV18 to TRBJ1-1; no reliable D call. V was pared by 6 bases and J by 0 bases, with 11 bases between. This CDR3 region has 14 residues. The germline V gene encodes CDR1 KGHSH and CDR2 LQKENI. DNA for the CDR3: TGTGCCAGCTCCCCCGAGGCACTGAACACTGAAGCTTTCTTT. This gives the protein CASSPEALNTEAFF. Supplemented by reference TRBV18 and TRBJ1-1, the full variable domain reads NAGVMQNPRHLVRRRGQEARLRCSPMKGHSHVYWYRQLPEEGLKFMVYLQKENIIDESGMPKERFSAEFPKEGPSILRIQQVVRGDSAAYFCASSPEALNTEAFFGQGTRLTVV.

This clone was found once. The rearrangement links TRBV12-5 to TRBJ2-6; 7 nucleotides align to TRBD1. Germline loops: CDR1 LGHNT, CDR2 FRNRAP. The ends lost 5 bases at V and 0 bases at J; junction bases unmatched: 1. The CDR3 is made up of 15 amino acids. The CDR3 coding sequence is TGTGCTAGTGGTAAGGGGGCCTCTGGGGCCAACGTCCTGACTTTC. Translated: CASGKGASGANVLTF.

The chain combines TRBV4-1 with TRBJ2-1; the D is unclear. The CDR3 covers 15 residues. With 4 bases removed from V and 0 bases from J, the gap between germline ends came to 10 bases. CDR1 and CDR2 (germline): MGHRA, YSYEKL. The CDR3 spells CASSLAFNSYNEQFF. The CDR3, as DNA: TGCGCCAGCAGCCTGGCTTTTAACTCCTACAATGAGCAGTTCTTC.

The V gene is TRBV5-4, the J gene TRBJ1-2; 10 nucleotides line up with TRBD1. J was trimmed by 8 bases and V by 0 bases; bases with no gene match: 4. This CDR3 spans 14 amino acids. From germline, CDR1 is SGHNT and CDR2 YYREEE (reference sequence). CDR3 protein: CASSLGGTGDGYTF. The CDR3 coding sequence is TGTGCCAGCAGCTTGGGGGGGACAGGGGACGGCTACACCTTC.

The chain joins TRBV2 to TRBJ2-5, with 13 bases that match TRBD2. This CDR3 comprises 14 residues. Trimming at V came to 3 bases and at J to 5 bases, leaving 0 bases not matched to a gene. Germline CDR1 SNHLY, CDR2 FYNNEI. CDR3 sequence: CASSEGLAGETQYF. The CDR3 DNA is TGTGCCAGCAGTGAGGGACTAGCGGGGGAGACCCAGTACTTC.

The DNA of the CDR3 is TGTGCCAGCAGCGCCGGGACAGGGGGTGTTGGCTACACCTTC. This sequence encodes CASSAGTGGVGYTF. The chain employs TRBV9 and TRBJ1-2; TRBD1 matches at 11 bases. The CDR3 is made up of 14 amino acids. V trimming: 3 bases; J trimming: 7 bases; junction bases outside the gene matches: 5. Germline-derived CDR1 and CDR2 are SGDLS and YYNGEE.

The chain carries TRBV7-9 and TRBJ1-2; maybe TRBD1 (5 bases). The CDR3 length is 13 residues. The germline CDR1 and CDR2 sequences are SEHNR and FQNEAQ (reference sequence). Trimming shortened V by 5 bases and J by 3 bases, and 10 bases separated the two germline ends. As DNA, the CDR3 is TGTGCCAGCAGCCCCGGGACTGACTATGGCTACACCTTC. Translation: CASSPGTDYGYTF.

J is TRBJ2-5 and V is TRBV9; possibly TRBD2 for D (5 bases). Between the trimmed V and J ends, which lost 4 bases and 7 bases, there was a span of 23 bases. There are 16 residues in the CDR3. CDR1 SGDLS and CDR2 YYNGEE come from the germline V gene. The CDR3: CASSPRSSSRSGTQYF. The CDR3 region has the DNA TGTGCCAGCAGCCCCCGGTCGTCTAGCCGAAGTGGGACCCAGTACTTC.

The chain recombines TRBV4-2 with TRBJ2-6; TRBD1 aligns across 10 bases. Germline-derived CDR1 and CDR2 are LGHNA and YNFKEQ. J lost 1 base, V lost 2 bases, and 11 bases had no gene match. CDR3 length: 20 amino acids. As DNA, the CDR3 is TGTGCCAGCAGCCAACACCTCTTGACAGGGGGCGGTTCTGGGGCCAACGTCCTGACTTTC. The encoded protein is CASSQHLLTGGGSGANVLTF.

The chain employs TRBV14 and TRBJ1-1; D is perhaps TRBD1 (6 bases). The V end lost 4 bases, the J end lost 2 bases, and 14 bases lay between the germline ends. The V gene's germline CDR1 is SGHDN and CDR2 FVKESK. The CDR3 covers 15 residues. CDR3 nucleotides: TGTGCCAGCAGCCCCTTACAGGGAAAAAACACTGAAGCTTTCTTT. Translating it yields CASSPLQGKNTEAFF.

The chain uses TRBV9 and TRBJ2-2, with 7 positions matching TRBD1. The ends lost 4 bases at V and 4 bases at J; junction bases unmatched: 7. This CDR3 contains 15 residues. The V gene's germline CDR1 is SGDLS and CDR2 YYNGEE. The CDR3 region is CASSLRDSPTGELFF. In DNA form, the CDR3 reads TGTGCCAGCAGCCTCCGGGACAGTCCCACCGGGGAGCTGTTTTTT.

This clone was observed a single time. The V gene is TRBV4-2, the J gene TRBJ2-5; 12 nucleotides align to TRBD2. Trimming removed 4 bases from V and 5 bases from J; junction bases left unmatched: 5. The CDR3 totals 15 residues. CDR1 LGHNA and CDR2 YNFKEQ come from the germline V gene. The CDR3 sequence: CASSPGLAGGETQYF. The CDR3, as DNA: TGTGCCAGCAGCCCCGGGCTAGCGGGGGGGGAGACCCAGTACTTC.

This sequence joins TRBV18 and TRBJ2-7, with D tentatively TRBD1 (6 bases). The CDR3 length is 15 residues. CDR1 and CDR2 from the germline V gene are KGHSH and LQKENI. The V end lost 7 bases, the J end lost 3 bases, and 19 bases lay between the germline ends. CDR3 region: CASWDRQAVGYEQYF. DNA of the CDR3: TGTGCCAGCTGGGATCGACAGGCCGTGGGCTACGAGCAGTACTTC. Using reference TRBV18 and TRBJ2-7 for the parts outside the CDR3, the full variable domain is NAGVMQNPRHLVRRRGQEARLRCSPMKGHSHVYWYRQLPEEGLKFMVYLQKENIIDESGMPKERFSAEFPKEGPSILRIQQVVRGDSAAYFCASWDRQAVGYEQYFGPGTRLTVT.

This chain joins TRBV7-3 and TRBJ2-7; D unresolved. The CDR3 runs to 14 residues. Trimming shortened V by 3 bases and J by 0 bases, and 9 bases separated the two germline ends. Germline assignment: CDR1 SGHTA and CDR2 FQGTGA. CDR3 DNA: TGTGCCAGCAGCTTGACACCCGGCTCCTACGAGCAGTACTTC. This sequence encodes CASSLTPGSYEQYF.

This chain connects TRBV4-3 to TRBJ1-2; D unresolved. The germline V gene encodes CDR1 LGHNA and CDR2 YSLEER. There are 16 residues in the CDR3. The ends were cut back, 0 bases at V and 5 bases at J, with 16 bases in the middle. CDR3 in DNA: TGCGCCAGCAGCCAAGATGTAAGGACGGGGTATTATGGCTACACCTTC. Translation gives CASSQDVRTGYYGYTF.

V gene TRBV13 combines with J gene TRBJ2-3; 12 bases agree with TRBD2. This CDR3 spans 17 amino acids. Germline V gives CDR1 PRHDT, CDR2 FYEKMQ (reference sequence). V shed 0 bases and J 0 bases; nucleotides not matched to a gene: 1. This CDR3 reads CASSLGLAGGSTDTQYF. The CDR3 DNA reads as TGTGCCAGCAGCTTAGGACTAGCGGGGGGTAGCACAGATACGCAGTATTTT.